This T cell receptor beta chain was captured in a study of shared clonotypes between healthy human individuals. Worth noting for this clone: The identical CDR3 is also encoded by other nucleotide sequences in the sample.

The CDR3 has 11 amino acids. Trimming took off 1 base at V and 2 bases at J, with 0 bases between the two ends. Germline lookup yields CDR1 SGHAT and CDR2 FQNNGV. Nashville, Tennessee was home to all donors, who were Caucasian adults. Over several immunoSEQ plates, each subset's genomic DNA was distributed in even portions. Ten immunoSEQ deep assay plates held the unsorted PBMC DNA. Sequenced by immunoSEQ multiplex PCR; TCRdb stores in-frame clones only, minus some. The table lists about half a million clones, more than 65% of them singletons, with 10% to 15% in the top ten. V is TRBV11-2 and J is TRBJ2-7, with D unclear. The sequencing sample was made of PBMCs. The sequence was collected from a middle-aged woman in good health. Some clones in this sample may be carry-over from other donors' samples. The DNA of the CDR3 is TGTGCCAGCAGCTTAGCCTACGAGCAGTACTTC. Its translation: CASSLAYEQYF. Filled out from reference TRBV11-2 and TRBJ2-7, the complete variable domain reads EAGVAQSPRYKIIEKRQSVAFWCNPISGHATLYWYQQILGQGPKLLIQFQNNGVVDDSQLPKDRFSAERLKGVDSTLKIQPAKLEDSAVYLCASSLAYEQYFGPGTRLTVT.